A single sample gave rise to the 3 T cell receptor beta chains below, sequenced in a study of memory CD4+ T cells and cytomegalovirus serostatus. Only in-frame clones appear in the TCRdb table, and some are missing; sequencing was by immunoSEQ multiplex PCR. Of under 55,000 clones listed, under 80% were seen once; the top ten hold roughly 0.71%. The sort gate was single viable CD3+CD4+CD8-CD45RO+ cells for memory CD4+ T cells. Sequences were obtained from memory CD4+ T cells from blood. These receptors were taken from an adult in good health and CMV-seronegative.

On this clone itself: Other nucleotide sequences in the sample specify the same CDR3. The J gene is TRBJ2-7, the V gene TRBV5-1; D gene unclear. The CDR3 is 13 residues long. CDR1 is SGHRS, CDR2 YFSETQ, per germline. V lost 0 bases to trimming and J lost 1 base, with 5 bases between them. The CDR3 coding sequence is TGCGCCAGCAGCTTGGTCAGTTCCTACGAGCAGTACTTC. Residues: CASSLVSSYEQYF. Together with reference TRBV5-1 and TRBJ2-7, the CDR3 gives the full variable domain: KAGVTQTPRYLIKTRGQQVTLSCSPISGHRSVSWYQQTPGQGLQFLFEYFSETQRNKGNFPGRFSGRQFSNSRSEMNVSTLELGDSALYLCASSLVSSYEQYFGPGTRLTVT.

This chain links TRBV9 with TRBJ2-7, with D perhaps TRBD1 (6 bases). Germline loops: CDR1 SGDLS, CDR2 YYNGEE. The CDR3 has 13 residues. Trimming shortened V by 1 base and J by 6 bases, and 11 bases separated the two germline ends. The CDR3 loop is CASSVTGSGEQYF. CDR3 sequence (DNA): TGTGCCAGCAGCGTAACAGGGTCAGGCGAGCAGTACTTC. Using reference TRBV9 and TRBJ2-7 for the parts outside the CDR3, the full variable domain is DSGVTQTPKHLITATGQRVTLRCSPRSGDLSVYWYQQSLDQGLQFLIQYYNGEERAKGNILERFSAQQFPDLHSELNLSSLELGDSALYFCASSVTGSGEQYFGPGTRLTVT.

This clone was recorded only once. This rearrangement joins TRBV4-2 to TRBJ1-1; 7 positions agree with TRBD1. The trim removed 2 bases at V and 1 base at J, leaving 4 bases unmatched. From germline, CDR1 is LGHNA and CDR2 YNFKEQ. This CDR3 is 15 amino acids long. CDR3 sequence reads: CASSQPGQKNTEAFF. CDR3 nucleotides: TGTGCCAGCAGCCAACCGGGACAGAAGAACACTGAAGCTTTCTTT.